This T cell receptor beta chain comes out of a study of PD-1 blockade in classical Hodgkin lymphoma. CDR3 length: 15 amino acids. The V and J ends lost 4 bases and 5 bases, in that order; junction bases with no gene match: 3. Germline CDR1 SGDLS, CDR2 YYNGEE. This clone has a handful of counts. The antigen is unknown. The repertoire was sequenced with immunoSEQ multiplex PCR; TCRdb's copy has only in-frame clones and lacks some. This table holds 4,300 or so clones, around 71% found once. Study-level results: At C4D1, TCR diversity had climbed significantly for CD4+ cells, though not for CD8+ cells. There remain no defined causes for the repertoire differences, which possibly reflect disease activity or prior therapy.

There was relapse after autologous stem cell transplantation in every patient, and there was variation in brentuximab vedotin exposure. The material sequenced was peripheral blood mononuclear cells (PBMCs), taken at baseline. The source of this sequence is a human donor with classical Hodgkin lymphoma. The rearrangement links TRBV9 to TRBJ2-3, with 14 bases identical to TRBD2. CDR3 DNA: TGTGCCAGCAGCCAGGGACTAGCGGGAGTAGATACGCAGTATTTT. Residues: CASSQGLAGVDTQYF.